There are a few counts of the clone carrying this T cell receptor beta chain. This specimen comes from a study of post-analysis software for immune sequencing data. About the research overall: Disease trajectories encompassed relapsing-remitting, secondary progressive and progressive-relapsing multiple sclerosis.

The authors incorporated unique molecular identifiers into the TCR beta cDNA libraries. In TCRdb, the PCR reads were re-called with MiXCR into one record per CDR3 protein. The profile shows hundreds of thousands of distinct CDR3 sequences, approximately 30% of them singletons. Specimen: blood. The receptor was derived from a girl under 18 with multiple sclerosis.

DNA for the CDR3: TGTGCCAGCGGAATTGGGCCGTACTACGAGCAGTACTTC. This translates into CASGIGPYYEQYF. The chain links TRBV28 to TRBJ2-7; D gene ambiguous. This CDR3 spans 13 amino acids. V gave up 8 bases and J gave up 3 bases, with 14 bases separating them. CDR1 is MDHEN and CDR2 is SYDVKM in the germline V gene. Looking up the rest from reference TRBV28 and TRBJ2-7 gives the full variable domain: DVKVTQSSRYLVKRTGEKVFLECVQDMDHENMFWYRQDPGLGLRLIYFSYDVKMKEKGDIPEGYSVSREKKERFSLILESASTNQTSMYLCASGIGPYYEQYFGPGTRLTVT.